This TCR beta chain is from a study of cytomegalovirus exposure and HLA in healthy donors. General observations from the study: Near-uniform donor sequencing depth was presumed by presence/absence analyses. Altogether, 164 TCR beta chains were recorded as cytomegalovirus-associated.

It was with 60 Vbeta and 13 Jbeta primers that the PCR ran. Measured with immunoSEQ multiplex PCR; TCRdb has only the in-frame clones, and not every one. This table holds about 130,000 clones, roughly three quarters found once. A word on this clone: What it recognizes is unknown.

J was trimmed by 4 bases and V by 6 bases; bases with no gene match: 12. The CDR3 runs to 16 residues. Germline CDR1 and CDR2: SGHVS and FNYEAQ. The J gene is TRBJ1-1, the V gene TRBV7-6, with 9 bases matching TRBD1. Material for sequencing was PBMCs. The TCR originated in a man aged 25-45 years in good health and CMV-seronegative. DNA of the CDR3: TGTGCCAGCAGTTTTGGACCAGGGGGACAGGGCACTGAAGCTTTCTTT. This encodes CASSFGPGGQGTEAFF. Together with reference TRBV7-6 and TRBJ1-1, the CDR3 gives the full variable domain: GAGVSQSPRYKVTKRGQDVALRCDPISGHVSLYWYRQALGQGPEFLTYFNYEAQQDKSGLPNDRFSAERPEGSISTLTIQRTEQRDSAMYRCASSFGPGGQGTEAFFGQGTRLTVV.